The entry below describes one TCR beta chain. This entry belongs to a study of cytomegalovirus exposure and HLA in healthy donors. The study ran its PCR with 60 Vbeta and 13 Jbeta primers. Libraries were prepared by immunoSEQ multiplex PCR; TCRdb keeps only in-frame clonotypes and omits some of them. In the table there are 150,000 to 200,000 clones, about 81% of which are singletons. Germline-derived CDR1 and CDR2 are GTSNPN and SVGIG (reference sequence). The CDR3 is 12 residues long. V was shortened by 2 bases and J by 4 bases, with 8 bases between the two germline ends. The origin of this receptor is a woman under 30 in good health and CMV-seronegative. This chain uses TRBV30 with TRBJ1-2; D ambiguous. Sequenced: PBMCs. CDR3 protein: CAWSPIGYGYTF. CDR3 bases: TGTGCCTGGAGTCCCATCGGCTATGGCTACACCTTC. The complete variable domain, with remaining parts taken from reference TRBV30 and TRBJ1-2, reads SQTIHQWPATLVQPVGSPLSLECTVEGTSNPNLYWYRQAAGRGLQLLFYSVGIGQISSEVPQNLSASRPQDRQFILSSKKLLLSDSGFYLCAWSPIGYGYTFGSGTRLTVV.